This entry is about one T cell receptor beta chain. What it recognizes is unknown. The data were taken from a study of identical twins' blood T cells. Study outcomes and limitations: Twin repertoire similarity may partly reflect shared environment.

V shed 8 bases and J 7 bases; nucleotides not matched to a gene: 4. The CDR3 contains 11 residues. Per the authors' pipeline: Per-library CDR3 reads ranged roughly 2 to 3.6 million; clonotypes, ~100,000 to ~550,000. MiXCR, run by TCRdb on the 5' RACE reads, gives a single entry per CDR3 protein. The V and J calls shown here were made by TCRdb, not taken from the authors' results. The table records 350,000 to 400,000 distinct CDR3 sequences, about 28% of them present only once. Three pairs of healthy female monozygous twins were the donors. All three twin pairs grew up together with likely shared infections and vaccines.

Sequencing input: PBMCs. The rearrangement links TRBV12-3 or TRBV12-4 to TRBJ1-2; 7 bases map to TRBD1. The clonotype originates from a woman aged 18-55 years in good health. Written as DNA, the CDR3 is TGTGCCAGCTTCTCAGGGGGTGGCTACACCTTC. Protein sequence: CASFSGGGYTF.